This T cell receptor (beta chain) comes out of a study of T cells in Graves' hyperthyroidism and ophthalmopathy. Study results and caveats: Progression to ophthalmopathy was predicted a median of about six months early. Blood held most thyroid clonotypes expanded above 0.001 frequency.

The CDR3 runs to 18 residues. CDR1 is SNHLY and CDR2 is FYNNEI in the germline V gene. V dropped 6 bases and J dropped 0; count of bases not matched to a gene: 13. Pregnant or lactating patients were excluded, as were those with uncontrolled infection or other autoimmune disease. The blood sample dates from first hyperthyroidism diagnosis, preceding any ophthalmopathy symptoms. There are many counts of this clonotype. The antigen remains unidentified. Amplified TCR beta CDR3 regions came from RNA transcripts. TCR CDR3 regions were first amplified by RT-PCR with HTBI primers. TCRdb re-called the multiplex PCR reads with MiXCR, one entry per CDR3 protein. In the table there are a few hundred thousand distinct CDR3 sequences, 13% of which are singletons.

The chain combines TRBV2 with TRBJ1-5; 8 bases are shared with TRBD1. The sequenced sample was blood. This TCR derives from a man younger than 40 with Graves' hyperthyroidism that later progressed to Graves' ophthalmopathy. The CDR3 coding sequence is TGTGCCAGCAGAAGTCCGGGACAGGCGGGGGGTAGCAATCAGCCCCAGCATTTT. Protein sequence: CASRSPGQAGGSNQPQHF.